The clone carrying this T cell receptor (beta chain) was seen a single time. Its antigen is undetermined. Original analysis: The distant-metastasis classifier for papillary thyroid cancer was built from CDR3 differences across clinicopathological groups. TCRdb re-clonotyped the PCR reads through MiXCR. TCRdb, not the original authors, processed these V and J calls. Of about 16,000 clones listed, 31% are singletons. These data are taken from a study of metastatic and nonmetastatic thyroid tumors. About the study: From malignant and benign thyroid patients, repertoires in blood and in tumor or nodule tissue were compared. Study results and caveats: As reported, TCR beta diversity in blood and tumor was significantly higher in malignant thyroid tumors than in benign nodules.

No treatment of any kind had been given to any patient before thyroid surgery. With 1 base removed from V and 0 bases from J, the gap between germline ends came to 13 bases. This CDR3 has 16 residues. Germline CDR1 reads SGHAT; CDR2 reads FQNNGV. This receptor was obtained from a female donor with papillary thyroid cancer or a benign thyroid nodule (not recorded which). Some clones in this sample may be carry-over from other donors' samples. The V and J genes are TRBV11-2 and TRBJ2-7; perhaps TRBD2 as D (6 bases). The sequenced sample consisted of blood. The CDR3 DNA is TGTGCCAGCAGCTTAGGGACCGGGACTCGCTCCTACGAGCAGTACTTC. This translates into CASSLGTGTRSYEQYF.